Presented here are 4 T cell receptor beta chains from one specimen sequenced in a study of T-cell memory formation after mild COVID-19. Each CDR3 protein is one row after TCRdb ran MiXCR on the 5' RACE reads. The repertoire holds 400,000 to 550,000 distinct CDR3 sequences, with approximately 23% as singletons. The sample was PBMCs or a T cell subset sorted from them (not recorded which). The origin of the receptors is an adult woman who had mild COVID-19 (a few samples of this study predate the infection). Cell type and time point are not known.

The chain uses TRBV29-1 and TRBJ2-7; possibly TRBD1 or TRBD2 for D (5 bases each). Germline assignment: CDR1 SQVTM and CDR2 ANQGSEA. The CDR3 spans 13 residues. The DNA for the CDR3 is TGCAGTTTCAATCGGGACGGTTCCTACGAGCAGTACTTC. Translating gives CSFNRDGSYEQYF.

This clonotype showed up just once. The CDR3 protein is CASSMGWDFGSDSTEAFF. CDR3 bases: TGTGCCAGTAGTATGGGATGGGATTTCGGCTCAGATAGCACTGAAGCTTTCTTT. This sequence joins TRBV19 and TRBJ1-1; D is unresolved. The CDR3 has 18 residues. Between the trimmed V and J ends, which lost 3 bases and 4 bases, there was a span of 24 bases. Germline V CDR1 and CDR2: LNHDA, SQIVND (reference sequence).

This clonotype has more than one count but fewer than ten. This chain links TRBV7-8 with TRBJ2-1, with TRBD2 identical over 7 bases. The CDR3 spans 16 residues. Germline values: CDR1 SGHVS, CDR2 FQNEAQ. V shed 6 bases and J 9 bases; nucleotides not matched to a gene: 17. CDR3 amino acids: CASSQLGSRTSVEQFF. CDR3 in DNA: TGTGCCAGCAGTCAACTCGGCTCCCGAACTAGCGTTGAGCAGTTCTTC.

This clonotype came up a few times. This chain joins TRBV12-3 or TRBV12-4 and TRBJ1-2, with a possible D match to TRBD1 (6 bases). The ends were cut back, 4 bases at V and 2 bases at J, with 20 bases in the middle. This CDR3 spans 17 amino acids. CDR3 DNA sequence: TGTGCCAGCAGTTCCCTTCGGCTAGGGGGAGACAACTATGGCTACACCTTC. This translates into CASSSLRLGGDNYGYTF.